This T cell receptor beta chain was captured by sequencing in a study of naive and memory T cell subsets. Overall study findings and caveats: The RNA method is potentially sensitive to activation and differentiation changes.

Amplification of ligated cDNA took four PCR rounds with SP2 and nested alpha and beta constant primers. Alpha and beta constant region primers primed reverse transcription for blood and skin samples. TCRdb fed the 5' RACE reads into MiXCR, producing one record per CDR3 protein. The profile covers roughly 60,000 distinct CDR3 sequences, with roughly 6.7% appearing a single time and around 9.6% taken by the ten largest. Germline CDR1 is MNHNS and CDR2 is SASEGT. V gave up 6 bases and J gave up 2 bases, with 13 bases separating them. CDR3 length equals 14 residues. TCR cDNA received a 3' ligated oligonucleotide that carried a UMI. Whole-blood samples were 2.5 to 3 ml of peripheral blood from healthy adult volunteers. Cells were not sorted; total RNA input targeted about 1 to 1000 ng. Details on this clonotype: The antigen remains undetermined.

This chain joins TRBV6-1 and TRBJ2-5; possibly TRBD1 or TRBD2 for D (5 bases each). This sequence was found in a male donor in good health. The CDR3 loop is CASSYRGQQETQYF. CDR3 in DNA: TGTGCCAGCAGCTACCGGGGCCAGCAAGAGACCCAGTACTTC.